These 17 T cell receptor beta chains came from one sample sequenced in a study of radiation and T cells in renal cell carcinoma. Generated by immunoSEQ multiplex PCR, the TCRdb table keeps only in-frame clones and is missing some. The sample has 130,000 or so clones, approximately 87% seen once. Time point defined: baseline pretreatment blood. Treatment specified: 15 Gy SBRT to primary tumor, nephrectomy 4 weeks later. This specimen consisted of blood, obtained from a patient whose treatment included radiotherapy and nephrectomy. All receptors derive from a woman aged 45 to 65 with renal cell carcinoma.

The rearrangement links TRBV5-1 to TRBJ2-2, with 8 nucleotides matching TRBD1. CDR1 is SGHRS, CDR2 YFSETQ, per germline. Trimming took 6 bases from V and 1 from J; bases not matched to a gene: 5. This CDR3 contains 15 residues. The CDR3 protein is CASTVGQGNTGELFF. Written as DNA, the CDR3 is TGCGCCAGCACCGTCGGACAGGGGAACACCGGGGAGCTGTTTTTT.

This chain uses TRBV5-5 with TRBJ2-7, with D possibly matching TRBD2 (6 bases). Trimming took 0 bases from V and 2 from J, leaving 9 bases between them. Looked up from germline, CDR1 is SGHKS and CDR2 is YYEKEE (reference sequence). The CDR3 has 14 residues. CDR3 DNA sequence: TGTGCCAGCAGCTTGGCGGGGGACGCCTACGAGCAGTACTTC. Protein product: CASSLAGDAYEQYF. Drawing the rest from reference TRBV5-5 and TRBJ2-7, the complete variable domain is DAGVTQSPTHLIKTRGQQVTLRCSPISGHKSVSWYQQVLGQGPQFIFQYYEKEERGRGNFPDRFSARQFPNYSSELNVNALLLGDSALYLCASSLAGDAYEQYFGPGTRLTVT.

In regard to this clone: This same CDR3 is encoded by further DNA sequences in the sample. The chain recombines TRBV7-2 with TRBJ1-5; TRBD1 is a possible D gene (5 bases). V shed 0 bases and J shed 7 bases, with 7 bases lying between them. Germline V gene data show CDR1 as SGHTA and CDR2 as FQGNSA. The CDR3 runs 13 residues. The CDR3: CASSLAGGQPQHF. The CDR3 nucleotides are TGTGCCAGCAGCTTAGCGGGGGGGCAGCCCCAGCATTTT.

This clone has only a few counts. This chain joins TRBV15 and TRBJ1-5; unclear D gene. Deletions cut 0 bases from V and 6 bases from J, with 18 bases between. This CDR3 spans 17 amino acids. Germline CDR1 reads LNHNV; CDR2 reads YYDKDF (reference sequence). CDR3 in amino acids: CATSRDRGFRSSQPQHF. CDR3 bases: TGTGCCACCAGCAGAGATCGCGGATTCAGGTCCAGTCAGCCCCAGCATTTT.

This clone was detected once. The V and J genes are TRBV21-1 and TRBJ2-5; TRBD1, the table's D call, lacks a check against the DNA. TRBV21-1 is classified as a pseudogene. The CDR3 loop spans 16 amino acids. CDR3 DNA: TGTGCCAGCAGCAAAGCCTCGCGGCAGGGTCAAGAGACCCAGTACTTC. It specifies CASSKASRQGQETQYF.

V and J are TRBV5-1 and TRBJ2-1; 13 positions agree with TRBD2. The CDR3 is made up of 15 amino acids. The trim removed 4 bases at V and 7 bases at J, leaving 5 bases unmatched. From germline, CDR1 is SGHRS and CDR2 YFSETQ. For the CDR3, the DNA is TGCGCCAGCAGCAAGGGACTAGCGGGGTGGAATGAGCAGTTCTTC. This codes for CASSKGLAGWNEQFF.

There are a few counts of this clone. The chain links TRBV7-3 to TRBJ2-1, with D perhaps TRBD2 (6 bases). Germline CDR1 and CDR2: SGHTA and FQGTGA. With 4 bases removed from V and 0 bases from J, the gap between germline ends came to 16 bases. The CDR3 runs 17 residues. CDR3 DNA sequence: TGTGCCAGCAGCTCAAGAGCGGGTGGGAGCTCCTACAATGAGCAGTTCTTC. As protein: CASSSRAGGSSYNEQFF.

The V call is TRBV2, the J call TRBJ1-5; no clear D. Germline values: CDR1 SNHLY, CDR2 FYNNEI. The V end was cut by 2 bases, the J end by 0 bases, with 11 bases between. The CDR3 totals 16 residues. CDR3 nucleotides: TGTGCCAGCAGTGAAACGGCAGTTAATAGCAATCAGCCCCAGCATTTT. It yields the protein CASSETAVNSNQPQHF. The variable domain in full, completed from reference TRBV2 and TRBJ1-5, reads EPEVTQTPSHQVTQMGQEVILRCVPISNHLYFYWYRQILGQKVEFLVSFYNNEISEKSEIFDDQFSVERPDGSNFTLKIRSTKLEDSAMYFCASSETAVNSNQPQHFGDGTRLSIL.

This chain connects TRBV4-3 to TRBJ1-2; a weak D match, TRBD1 (5 bases). Trimming stripped 4 bases from V and 5 bases from J, with 14 bases between. This CDR3 is 14 amino acids long. Per germline, CDR1 LGHNA and CDR2 YSLEER. CDR3 protein: CASSPGTGRYGYTF. The CDR3 nucleotides are TGCGCCAGCAGCCCCGGGACGGGCCGTTATGGCTACACCTTC.

The J gene is TRBJ2-3, the V gene TRBV7-9, with TRBD1 matching 11 bases. Germline CDR1 reads SEHNR; CDR2 reads FQNEAQ (reference sequence). The CDR3 has 16 amino acids. J lost 3 bases, V lost 5 bases, and 7 bases had no gene match. CDR3 in amino acids: CASSLNRDRGTDTQYF. The CDR3 bases are TGTGCCAGCAGCCTCAACCGGGACAGGGGGACAGATACGCAGTATTTT. Full variable domain (remainder filled in from reference TRBV7-9 and TRBJ2-3): DTGVSQNPRHKITKRGQNVTFRCDPISEHNRLYWYRQTLGQGPEFLTYFQNEAQLEKSRLLSDRFSAERPKGSFSTLEIQRTEQGDSAMYLCASSLNRDRGTDTQYFGPGTRLTVL.

V is TRBV4-1 and J is TRBJ2-3; D is uncertain. CDR3 size: 14 residues. V shed 0 bases and J shed 2 bases, with 6 bases lying between them. The germline V gene has CDR1 MGHRA and CDR2 YSYEKL. DNA of the CDR3: TGCGCCAGCAGCCAAGAGGAAATCACAGATACGCAGTATTTT. It translates to CASSQEEITDTQYF.

About this clone itself: In this CDR3 the conserved last residue, phenylalanine or tryptophan, is missing, so a read error is likely. Because the CDR3's place on the DNA is in doubt, the DNA is left out and the CDR3 is given as listed by TCRdb. The chain uses TRBV29-1 and TRBJ1-2. A total of 12 residues make up the CDR3, ends included. Germline CDR1 and CDR2: SQVTM and ANQGSEA. This chain's CDR3 is CSVDHSGTATIA.

This rearrangement joins TRBV7-2 to TRBJ2-5; no firm D call. CDR3 length equals 13 residues. Germline V gives CDR1 SGHTA, CDR2 FQGNSA. V was cut by 1 base and J by 5 bases, with 8 bases left in between. The CDR3, as DNA: TGTGCCAGCAGCTTAGTCCACGTGGAGACCCAGTACTTC. Amino acids: CASSLVHVETQYF.

The V and J genes are TRBV5-6 and TRBJ1-4; D uncertain. Deletions cut 4 bases from V and 0 bases from J, with 7 bases between. This CDR3 region has 14 residues. Germline CDR1 is SGHDT and CDR2 is YYEEEE. CDR3 DNA sequence: TGTGCCAGCAGCCAATTAGCAACTAATGAAAAACTGTTTTTT. Translating it yields CASSQLATNEKLFF.

The chain uses TRBV5-1 and TRBJ2-3; no clear D gene. Germline-derived CDR1 and CDR2 are SGHRS and YFSETQ. The V end was cut by 3 bases, the J end by 0 bases, with 5 bases between. This CDR3 is 13 amino acids long. Written as DNA, the CDR3 is TGCGCCAGCAGCTCCCCTAGCACAGATACGCAGTATTTT. It encodes CASSSPSTDTQYF.

The chain couples TRBV2 to TRBJ1-1; the D gene is possibly TRBD1 (5 bases). The germline V gene has CDR1 SNHLY and CDR2 FYNNEI. V was pared by 5 bases and J by 1 base, with 8 bases between. This CDR3 is 13 amino acids long. CDR3 protein: CASSLGTNTEAFF. As DNA, the CDR3 is TGTGCCAGCAGTCTGGGGACGAACACTGAAGCTTTCTTT. The variable domain in full, with the rest retrieved from reference TRBV2 and TRBJ1-1, is EPEVTQTPSHQVTQMGQEVILRCVPISNHLYFYWYRQILGQKVEFLVSFYNNEISEKSEIFDDQFSVERPDGSNFTLKIRSTKLEDSAMYFCASSLGTNTEAFFGQGTRLTVV.

V is TRBV6-5 and J is TRBJ1-4, with D unresolved. V lost 7 bases and J lost 3, with 6 bases in between. CDR1 MNHEY and CDR2 SVGAGI come from the germline V gene. The length of the CDR3 is 12 residues. CDR3 protein: CASKAPNEKLFF. CDR3 in DNA: TGTGCCAGCAAGGCCCCTAATGAAAAACTGTTTTTT.